A single sample gave rise to the 28 T cell receptor beta chains below, sequenced in a study of blood T cell repertoires in COVID-19 (dated by TCRdb to about 2020). Library creation used the immunoSEQ multiplex PCR assay. The table was pulled from immuneACCESS by TCRdb, which kept in-frame rearrangements only. Such tables lose some clones; where checked, under half of the loss comes from unresolved V genes, and the rest has no known cause. The table for this sample lists about 310,000 clones; approximately 89% of them were counted only once. The ten most abundant clones make up less than 9.5% of the sample. Sequenced sample: peripheral blood. Receptors were obtained from a woman aged 45-65 years who had recovered from COVID-19.

The chain carries TRBV6-1 and TRBJ2-7; 8 bases map to TRBD1. V lost 1 base and J lost 4; bases outside the gene matches: 12. Germline-derived CDR1 and CDR2 are MNHNS and SASEGT. This CDR3 is built from 17 residues. The CDR3 region has the DNA TGTGCCAGCAGTGAAGATGGGGGTAGGGACAGGAATTACGAGCAGTACTTC. It specifies CASSEDGGRDRNYEQYF.

The chain has TRBV30 and TRBJ2-4; 9 bases line up with TRBD2. The trim removed 0 bases at V and 6 bases at J, leaving 3 bases unmatched. Germline V gene sequence: CDR1 GTSNPN, CDR2 SVGIG (reference sequence). The CDR3 has 14 amino acids. The CDR3 bases are TGTGCCTGGAGTGTAGGCGGGGGGGCAAACATTCAGTACTTC. This encodes CAWSVGGGANIQYF.

The J gene is TRBJ1-1, the V gene TRBV28; D possibly corresponds to TRBD1 (5 bases). Germline CDR1 is MDHEN and CDR2 is SYDVKM. V lost 5 bases and J 8 bases, leaving 15 bases between the germline ends. The CDR3 consists of 13 residues. The CDR3: CASSRSGTREAFF. CDR3 in DNA: TGTGCCAGCAGTCGATCGGGGACTCGGGAAGCTTTCTTT.

This chain links TRBV7-2 with TRBJ1-5, with D uncertain. Germline V gene data show CDR1 as SGHTA and CDR2 as FQGNSA. Between the trimmed V and J ends, which lost 4 bases and 1 base, there was a span of 8 bases. The CDR3 extends over 14 amino acids. The CDR3 loop is CASSSRQSNQPQHF. The CDR3 nucleotides read TGTGCCAGCAGCTCAAGACAAAGCAATCAGCCCCAGCATTTT.

This clone was observed a handful of times. This chain connects TRBV7-2 to TRBJ1-1, with 7 bases that match TRBD1. The CDR3 extends over 12 amino acids. With V trimmed by 0 bases and J by 11 bases, 3 bases remained unmatched. CDR1 is SGHTA and CDR2 is FQGNSA in the germline V gene. The CDR3 coding sequence is TGTGCCAGCAGCTTAGCGACAGGGATGGCTTTCTTT. It specifies CASSLATGMAFF.

The chain couples TRBV2 to TRBJ2-1; D unclear. The length of the CDR3 is 14 residues. Germline-derived CDR1 and CDR2 are SNHLY and FYNNEI. V dropped 3 bases and J dropped 5 bases, with 11 bases sitting between them. CDR3 region: CASSDPNLNNEQFF. The CDR3, as DNA: TGTGCCAGCAGTGACCCAAACTTAAACAATGAGCAGTTCTTC.

The chain joins TRBV7-3 to TRBJ2-1; 10 bases are a match to TRBD2. Losses at the gene ends were 2 bases for V and 7 bases for J; bases not matched to a gene: 5. Germline values: CDR1 SGHTA, CDR2 FQGTGA. This CDR3 is built from 15 residues. CDR3 region: CASSLQAGGFNEQFF. The DNA of the CDR3 is TGTGCCAGCAGCTTACAAGCGGGAGGGTTTAATGAGCAGTTCTTC.

This sequence joins TRBV27 and TRBJ2-7; the match to TRBD1 covers 9 bases. The CDR3 length is 15 residues. Germline CDR1 MNHEY, CDR2 SMNVEV (reference sequence). After removal of 6 bases from V and 3 bases from J, the junction contained 9 bases not matched to a gene. The DNA for the CDR3 is TGTGCCAGCAGGGGGGGACAGGGTAGTTTCTACGAGCAGTACTTC. Translated, it gives CASRGGQGSFYEQYF.

This chain links TRBV4-3 with TRBJ2-1, with 8 bases that match TRBD2. Trimming cost V 3 bases and J 5 bases; bases outside gene matches: 9. The CDR3 consists of 16 residues. Germline values: CDR1 LGHNA, CDR2 YSLEER. The CDR3 nucleotides read TGCGCCAGCAGCCATGGGGGCCTAGCGGGCCACAATGAGCAGTTCTTC. As protein: CASSHGGLAGHNEQFF.

The chain joins TRBV14 to TRBJ1-5; no definite D call. Germline V gives CDR1 SGHDN, CDR2 FVKESK. The CDR3 consists of 15 residues. V lost 2 bases to trimming and J lost 5 bases, with 13 bases between them. The CDR3 sequence: CASSQTARFHQPQHF. The CDR3 DNA is TGTGCCAGCAGCCAAACGGCCAGGTTTCATCAGCCCCAGCATTTT. Using reference TRBV14 and TRBJ1-5 for the parts outside the CDR3, the full variable domain is EAGVTQFPSHSVIEKGQTVTLRCDPISGHDNLYWYRRVMGKEIKFLLHFVKESKQDESGMPNNRFLAERTGGTYSTLKVQPAELEDSGVYFCASSQTARFHQPQHFGDGTRLSIL.

The chain joins TRBV19 to TRBJ1-5, with unresolved D. This CDR3 has 15 amino acids. CDR1 and CDR2 from the germline V gene are LNHDA and SQIVND (reference sequence). Trimming pared 3 bases from V and 7 bases from J, leaving 16 bases between. The CDR3 sequence: CASSIKMGTRQPQHF. The CDR3 DNA reads as TGTGCCAGTAGTATCAAAATGGGTACGAGGCAGCCCCAGCATTTT.

The chain couples TRBV6-1 to TRBJ2-3, with a possible D match to TRBD1 (7 bases). Germline values: CDR1 MNHNS, CDR2 SASEGT. The CDR3 runs to 13 residues. Trimming removed 6 bases from V and 5 bases from J, with 12 bases in between. The CDR3 region has the DNA TGTGCCAGCAGCAACAGGGGAGGAGATACGCAGTATTTT. It is translated as CASSNRGGDTQYF.

The chain joins TRBV28 to TRBJ2-3; TRBD2 matches 7 bases. The CDR3 spans 14 residues. V trimming: 7 bases; J trimming: 7 bases; junction bases outside the gene matches: 11. Germline V gives CDR1 MDHEN, CDR2 SYDVKM. CDR3 in amino acids: CASTSGSGTNTQYF. Written as DNA, the CDR3 is TGTGCCAGCACCTCAGGGAGCGGGACGAATACGCAGTATTTT.

V gene TRBV11-2 combines with J gene TRBJ1-2, with TRBD1 matching 9 bases. The germline gives CDR1 SGHAT, CDR2 FQNNGV. The CDR3 runs 16 residues. The junction had 18 bases not matched to a gene; V was cut back by 5 bases and J by 11 bases. CDR3 DNA: TGTGCCAGCAGCCGAGGACAGGGGTCTGCCCTGCCTGTGTACACCTTC. This encodes CASSRGQGSALPVYTF.

The V and J genes are TRBV5-1 and TRBJ2-7, with TRBD2 matching over 8 bases. The CDR3 is made up of 17 amino acids. With V trimmed by 0 bases and J by 1 base, 9 bases remained unmatched. The germline gives CDR1 SGHRS, CDR2 YFSETQ. The CDR3, as DNA: TGCGCCAGCAGCTTGGTGGTCTCGGGAGGGAAATCCTACGAGCAGTACTTC. The encoded protein is CASSLVVSGGKSYEQYF. The complete variable domain, with remaining parts taken from reference TRBV5-1 and TRBJ2-7, reads KAGVTQTPRYLIKTRGQQVTLSCSPISGHRSVSWYQQTPGQGLQFLFEYFSETQRNKGNFPGRFSGRQFSNSRSEMNVSTLELGDSALYLCASSLVVSGGKSYEQYFGPGTRLTVT.

The chain combines TRBV11-2 with TRBJ2-7; no clear D. V was trimmed by 0 bases and J by 1 base, leaving 10 bases between them. The CDR3 is made up of 15 amino acids. Germline CDR1 SGHAT, CDR2 FQNNGV. Here the CDR3 reads CASSLDFGGSYEQYF. DNA for the CDR3: TGTGCCAGCAGCTTAGATTTCGGCGGATCCTACGAGCAGTACTTC.

The chain links TRBV7-2 to TRBJ1-2; possibly TRBD1 for D (6 bases). The CDR3 has 15 amino acids. V was cut by 6 bases and J by 3 bases, with 17 bases left in between. Germline-derived CDR1 and CDR2 are SGHTA and FQGNSA. DNA of the CDR3: TGTGCCAGCAGGCCTGGAGGAGGGGGGGACTATGGCTACACCTTC. Its protein is CASRPGGGGDYGYTF.

The V and J genes are TRBV5-1 and TRBJ1-4; D is unresolved. V shed 6 bases and J shed 5 bases, with 11 bases lying between them. The germline CDR1 and CDR2 sequences are SGHRS and YFSETQ. CDR3 length equals 13 residues. CDR3: CASKVDLNEKLFF. The CDR3 region has the DNA TGCGCCAGCAAAGTCGACTTGAATGAAAAACTGTTTTTT.

The V gene is TRBV28, the J gene TRBJ1-4; 8 nucleotides match TRBD1. This CDR3 is built from 15 residues. With V trimmed by 6 bases and J by 3 bases, 6 bases remained unmatched. Germline CDR1 and CDR2: MDHEN and SYDVKM. The CDR3 loop is CASRDRATANEKLFF. CDR3 nucleotide sequence: TGTGCCAGCAGGGACAGGGCGACGGCTAATGAAAAACTGTTTTTT. The full variable domain, with the rest looked up from reference TRBV28 and TRBJ1-4, is DVKVTQSSRYLVKRTGEKVFLECVQDMDHENMFWYRQDPGLGLRLIYFSYDVKMKEKGDIPEGYSVSREKKERFSLILESASTNQTSMYLCASRDRATANEKLFFGSGTQLSVL.

V usage is TRBV19 and J usage is TRBJ1-6, with unresolved D. This CDR3 has 14 residues. Trimming left V 3 bases short and J 9 bases short, with 12 bases between. Germline assignment: CDR1 LNHDA and CDR2 SQIVND (reference sequence). The DNA of the CDR3 is TGTGCCAGTAGTATTGCCCCTATCGGTTCACCCCTCCACTTT. Its translation: CASSIAPIGSPLHF.

The rearrangement uses TRBV28 and TRBJ1-5; 9 nucleotides agree with TRBD1. V dropped 6 bases and J dropped 0; count of bases not matched to a gene: 6. CDR3 length: 16 residues. Germline CDR1 MDHEN, CDR2 SYDVKM. The CDR3 here is CASRSGTGYSNQPQHF. The CDR3 DNA reads as TGTGCCAGCAGATCCGGGACAGGGTATAGCAATCAGCCCCAGCATTTT.

CDR3 nucleotides: TGTGCCACCAGCAGAGATCTAGCGGGAGTTACCGGGGAGCTGTTTTTT. Translation gives CATSRDLAGVTGELFF. The chain recombines TRBV15 with TRBJ2-2; TRBD2 matches at 10 bases. V was clipped by 0 bases and J by 5 bases; unmatched bases: 3. CDR3 length: 16 residues. Germline CDR1 LNHNV, CDR2 YYDKDF (reference sequence).

J is TRBJ1-2 and V is TRBV5-4, with D unresolved. The CDR3 has 15 amino acids. Per the germline V gene, CDR1 is SGHNT and CDR2 is YYREEE (reference sequence). Between the trimmed V and J ends, which lost 2 bases and 0 bases, there was a span of 11 bases. The DNA of the CDR3 is TGTGCCAGCAGCTTCGGCGCAGGTTCTAACTATGGCTACACCTTC. It codes for CASSFGAGSNYGYTF.

The chain employs TRBV27 and TRBJ2-1; 11 bases line up with TRBD2. The CDR3 sequence is 18 residues long. V was pared by 4 bases and J by 3 bases, with 11 bases of the junction left unmatched. Per germline, CDR1 MNHEY and CDR2 SMNVEV (reference sequence). The CDR3 loop is CASSSDHGTSGVYNEQFF. The DNA for the CDR3 is TGTGCCAGCAGTTCCGATCACGGGACTAGCGGAGTCTACAATGAGCAGTTCTTC.

This clone has a single count. The CDR3 loop is CASSFLTGGYGYTF. CDR3 bases: TGTGCCAGCAGTTTCCTGACAGGGGGCTATGGCTACACCTTC. The V gene is TRBV6-5, the J gene TRBJ1-2; 9 bases fit TRBD1. Trimming removed 4 bases from V and 4 bases from J; junction bases left unmatched: 4. Germline CDR1 is MNHEY and CDR2 is SVGAGI. This CDR3 is built from 14 residues.

The CDR3 is CASSPLMGTANTGELFF. The CDR3 coding sequence is TGTGCCAGCTCTCCGCTCATGGGGACTGCGAACACCGGGGAGCTGTTTTTT. The V gene is TRBV18, the J gene TRBJ2-2; a weak D match, TRBD2 (6 bases). Germline assignment: CDR1 KGHSH and CDR2 LQKENI. V was cut by 6 bases and J by 0 bases, with 17 bases left in between. This CDR3 region has 17 residues. Filled out from reference TRBV18 and TRBJ2-2, the complete variable domain reads NAGVMQNPRHLVRRRGQEARLRCSPMKGHSHVYWYRQLPEEGLKFMVYLQKENIIDESGMPKERFSAEFPKEGPSILRIQQVVRGDSAAYFCASSPLMGTANTGELFFGEGSRLTVL.

The gene calls are TRBV9 and TRBJ2-3, with TRBD1 matching 10 bases. V shed 0 bases, J shed 4 bases, and the junction held 14 bases outside the gene matches. The CDR3 contains 19 residues. Germline V gene data show CDR1 as SGDLS and CDR2 as YYNGEE. The CDR3 nucleotides read TGTGCCAGCAGCGTAGCTCCGGGACAGGGGATAATTTTGTCAGATACGCAGTATTTT. Translation: CASSVAPGQGIILSDTQYF.

This clone was counted between two and nine times. J is TRBJ1-2 and V is TRBV2; TRBD1 might be the D (5 bases). Germline values: CDR1 SNHLY, CDR2 FYNNEI. The CDR3 consists of 13 residues. Trimming cost V 5 bases and J 1 base, with 8 bases left between them. Here the CDR3 DNA reads TGTGCCAGCAGTTCTCAGGGTAACTATGGCTACACCTTC. Protein: CASSSQGNYGYTF.